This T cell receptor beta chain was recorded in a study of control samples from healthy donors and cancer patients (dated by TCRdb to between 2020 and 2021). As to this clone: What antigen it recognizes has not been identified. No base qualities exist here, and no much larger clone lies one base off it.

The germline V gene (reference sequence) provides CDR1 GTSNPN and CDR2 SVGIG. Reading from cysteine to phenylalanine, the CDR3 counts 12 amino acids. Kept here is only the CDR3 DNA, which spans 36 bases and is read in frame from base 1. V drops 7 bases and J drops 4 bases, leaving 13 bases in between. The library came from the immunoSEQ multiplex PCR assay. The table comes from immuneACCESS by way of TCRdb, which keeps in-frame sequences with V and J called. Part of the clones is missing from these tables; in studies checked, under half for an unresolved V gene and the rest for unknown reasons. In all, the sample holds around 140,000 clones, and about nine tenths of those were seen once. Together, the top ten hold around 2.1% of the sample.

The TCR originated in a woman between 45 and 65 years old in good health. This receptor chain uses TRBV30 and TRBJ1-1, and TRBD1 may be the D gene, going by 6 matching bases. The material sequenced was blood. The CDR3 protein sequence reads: CAYNRAGTEAFF. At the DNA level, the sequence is TGTGCCTATAACAGGGCGGGCACTGAAGCTTTCTTT.